This T cell receptor (beta chain) derives from a study of blood T cell repertoires in COVID-19 (TCRdb year 2020). About the study as a whole: The collaborator samples originated in the United States, Italy and Spain and spanned the acute and convalescent phases of COVID-19. The repertoires were made available in a free public database intended to serve as a resource for research on the immune response to SARS-CoV-2. Sample metadata almost always included a de-identified subject ID, COVID-19 status, age in years and sex. The dataset comprised deeply sampled blood TCRbeta repertoires from subjects exposed to, actively infected with, or recovered from COVID-19. Samples came from the ongoing ImmuneRACE study (first 160 participants) plus 1,254 subjects from 6 global collaborators. The material from the prospective study consisted of cDNA or gDNA derived from T cells, B-cell-depleted T cells, or PBMCs. HLA class I and class II types, where available, came from metadata supplied by the sample provider rather than from assay-based typing. Beyond this particular receptor, the publication reports: Clinical and demographic metadata were provided uncurated, with the amount varying by source and participant.

The CDR3 goes from the cysteine to the phenylalanine over 15 residues. Only the CDR3 DNA is retained, 45 bases long and in frame from the first base. V is pruned by 1 base and J by 8 bases, leaving 3 bases of the junction without a gene match. The germline V gene (reference sequence) yields LGHDT for CDR1 and YNNKEL for CDR2. Collaborating institutions collected whole blood in K2EDTA tubes following their own protocols. For TCRbeta analysis, collaborators shipped samples in one of three forms: frozen whole blood, isolated PBMCs, or DNA extracted from either of those sample types. TCRbeta CDR3 regions were amplified from genomic DNA by means of the immunoSEQ Assay, a bias-controlled multiplex PCR. The paper's data handling went like this. The number of nucleated cells in each sample was estimated by amplification of reference gene primers within the assay. Sequence reads were collapsed and filtered to measure the absolute abundance of every unique TCRbeta CDR3 rearrangement. For each sample, productive Simpson clonality was calculated as the square root of Simpson's diversity index over productive rearrangements. TCRdb mirrors the immuneACCESS table, restricted to in-frame sequences. Some clones are absent from its copies; in checked studies, under half trace to an unresolved V gene, and the reason for the others is unknown. The V and J calls and clone size are taken from that table; D and trimming were inferred from the DNA. This sample is represented by around 380,000 clones; over 65% of them were singletons. The top ten clones comprise 1.1% of the sample.

To note about this clone: It lacks a known antigen. No per-base quality is available; no much larger clone lies one base away.

Sequenced: peripheral blood. This receptor chain uses TRBV3-1 (or the pseudogene TRBV3-2) and TRBJ1-6, with 9 central nucleotides matching TRBD1. The source is a human donor with acute or convalescent COVID-19. The donor label of this sample is uncertain. The DNA is as follows: TGTGCCAGCAGCCAAGTGGACAGGGGTCATTCACCCCTCCACTTT. Its protein reads: CASSQVDRGHSPLHF.